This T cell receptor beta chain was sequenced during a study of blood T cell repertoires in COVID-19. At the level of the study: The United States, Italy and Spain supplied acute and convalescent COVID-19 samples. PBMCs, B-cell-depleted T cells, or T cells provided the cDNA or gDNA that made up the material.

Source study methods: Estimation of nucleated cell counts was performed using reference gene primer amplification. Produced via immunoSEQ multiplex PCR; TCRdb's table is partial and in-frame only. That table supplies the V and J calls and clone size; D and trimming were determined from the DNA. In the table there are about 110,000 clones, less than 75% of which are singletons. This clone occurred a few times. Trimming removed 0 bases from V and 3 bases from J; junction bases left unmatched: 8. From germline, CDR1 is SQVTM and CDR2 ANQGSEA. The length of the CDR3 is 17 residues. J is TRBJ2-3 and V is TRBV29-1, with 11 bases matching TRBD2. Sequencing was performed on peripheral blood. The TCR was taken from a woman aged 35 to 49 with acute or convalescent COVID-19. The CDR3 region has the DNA TGCAGCGTTGAAGATCAGACTAGCGGGGTGACGACAGATACGCAGTATTTT. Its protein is CSVEDQTSGVTTDTQYF.